The next 21 T cell receptor beta chains were all read from a single sample in a study of blood T cell repertoires in COVID-19. The data were produced by immunoSEQ multiplex PCR, yet TCRdb's version contains in-frame clones alone and is incomplete. Of roughly 400,000 clones listed, approximately 87% are singletons. What was sequenced was peripheral blood. These TCRs come from a woman between 55 and 75 years old with COVID-19, enrolled during active disease.

This clone was picked up a small number of times. V is TRBV2 and J is TRBJ2-5; 7 positions agree with TRBD1. Germline trimming cut 5 bases from V and 5 bases from J; bases unmatched to any gene: 14. Germline CDR1 and CDR2: SNHLY and FYNNEI. This CDR3 region has 16 residues. This CDR3 is CASSKGQAEGWETQYF. The CDR3 bases are TGTGCCAGCAGTAAAGGACAGGCCGAAGGTTGGGAGACCCAGTACTTC. The full variable domain, with the rest looked up from reference TRBV2 and TRBJ2-5, is EPEVTQTPSHQVTQMGQEVILRCVPISNHLYFYWYRQILGQKVEFLVSFYNNEISEKSEIFDDQFSVERPDGSNFTLKIRSTKLEDSAMYFCASSKGQAEGWETQYFGPGTRLLVL.

This sequence joins TRBV19 and TRBJ1-4, with no clear D. Trimming left V 10 bases short and J 2 bases short, with 14 bases between. CDR1 and CDR2 from the germline V gene are LNHDA and SQIVND (reference sequence). The CDR3 sequence is 14 residues long. CDR3 protein: CAIREGATNEKLFF. CDR3 nucleotide sequence: TGTGCCATTAGGGAGGGCGCTACTAATGAAAAACTGTTTTTT.

This clone occurred a few times. The chain joins TRBV6-1 to TRBJ1-2; unclear D gene. Germline lookup yields CDR1 MNHNS and CDR2 SASEGT. The CDR3 loop spans 15 amino acids. Trimming left V 0 bases short and J 2 bases short, with 10 bases between. The CDR3 region has the DNA TGTGCCAGCAGTGAAGCAGGCAGACTAAACTATGGCTACACCTTC. This translates into CASSEAGRLNYGYTF.

The chain employs TRBV28 and TRBJ2-5, with 7 bases that match TRBD1. Germline CDR1 reads MDHEN; CDR2 reads SYDVKM. This CDR3 is built from 13 residues. The J segment lost 7 bases and the V segment lost 6 bases, leaving 8 bases of the junction unmatched. The CDR3 sequence is CASRHDRVGTQYF. In nucleotides, the CDR3 is TGTGCCAGCAGACACGACAGGGTTGGGACCCAGTACTTC.

This clone was recorded only once. This sequence joins TRBV5-1 and TRBJ2-2; D may be TRBD2 (6 bases). The CDR3 length is 14 residues. V lost 5 bases and J 7 bases, leaving 15 bases between the germline ends. Germline-derived CDR1 and CDR2 are SGHRS and YFSETQ. The CDR3 region is CASRPVGGNGELFF. DNA for the CDR3: TGCGCCAGCAGGCCCGTGGGGGGAAACGGGGAGCTGTTTTTT.

This clone was seen a handful of times. The genes are TRBV19 and TRBJ1-1; 7 nucleotides align to TRBD1. The CDR3 is 13 amino acids. V trimming: 5 bases; J trimming: 7 bases; junction bases outside the gene matches: 7. Per germline, CDR1 LNHDA and CDR2 SQIVND (reference sequence). The CDR3: CASSGEGASEAFF. As DNA, the CDR3 is TGTGCCAGTAGTGGAGAGGGGGCAAGTGAAGCTTTCTTT.

In this sample, this clone turned up a few times. This rearrangement joins TRBV5-4 to TRBJ1-3; D gene uncertain. The CDR3 is 14 amino acids. Germline loops: CDR1 SGHNT, CDR2 YYREEE (reference sequence). V was pared by 1 base and J by 0 bases, with 5 bases between. CDR3 in amino acids: CASSLSSSGNTIYF. In nucleotides, the CDR3 is TGTGCCAGCAGCTTGTCTTCCTCTGGAAACACCATATATTTT. Complete variable domain (other parts from reference TRBV5-4 and TRBJ1-3): ETGVTQSPTHLIKTRGQQVTLRCSSQSGHNTVSWYQQALGQGPQFIFQYYREEENGRGNFPPRFSGLQFPNYSSELNVNALELDDSALYLCASSLSSSGNTIYFGEGSWLTVV.

V gene TRBV3-1 (or the pseudogene TRBV3-2) combines with J gene TRBJ1-4; tentatively, D is TRBD1 (6 bases). The CDR3 runs 17 residues. Germline V gives CDR1 LGHDT, CDR2 YNNKEL (reference sequence). Trimming pared 4 bases from V and 10 bases from J, leaving 25 bases between. In nucleotides, the CDR3 is TGTGCCAGCAGCCTCGGGACACCTCCTTCGGGGGGGGGAAAACTGTTTTTT. It is translated as CASSLGTPPSGGGKLFF.

CDR3 loop: CASRYRVLNTEAFF. In nucleotides, the CDR3 is TGTGCCAGCAGGTACAGGGTCCTGAACACTGAAGCTTTCTTT. This sequence joins TRBV2 and TRBJ1-1; tentatively, D is TRBD1 (6 bases). The CDR3 is made up of 14 amino acids. V was pared by 6 bases and J by 0 bases, with 11 bases between. Germline loops: CDR1 SNHLY, CDR2 FYNNEI. Full variable domain (missing parts from reference TRBV2 and TRBJ1-1): EPEVTQTPSHQVTQMGQEVILRCVPISNHLYFYWYRQILGQKVEFLVSFYNNEISEKSEIFDDQFSVERPDGSNFTLKIRSTKLEDSAMYFCASRYRVLNTEAFFGQGTRLTVV.

The chain links TRBV29-1 to TRBJ1-3; the D gene is possibly TRBD1 (6 bases). With 4 bases removed from V and 4 bases from J, the gap between germline ends came to 11 bases. The CDR3 sequence is 13 residues long. Germline V gene data show CDR1 as SQVTM and CDR2 as ANQGSEA. The CDR3 spells CSVVTGSGNTIYF. DNA for the CDR3: TGCAGCGTTGTCACAGGGTCAGGAAACACCATATATTTT.

This chain joins TRBV6-1 and TRBJ2-6; maybe TRBD2 (6 bases). Trimming shortened V by 3 bases and J by 1 base, and 13 bases separated the two germline ends. The CDR3 is made up of 17 amino acids. CDR1 is MNHNS, CDR2 SASEGT, per germline. CDR3 in DNA: TGTGCCAGCAGTGATGGGGGGTTCTATTCTGGGGCCAACGTCCTGACTTTC. Amino acid sequence: CASSDGGFYSGANVLTF.

The chain is built from TRBV4-1 and TRBJ2-7; 9 nucleotides align to TRBD1. The V segment lost 0 bases and the J segment 2 bases; nucleotides outside the gene matches: 8. Germline-derived CDR1 and CDR2 are MGHRA and YSYEKL. CDR3 size: 17 residues. CDR3 in amino acids: CASSQETPDRGTYEQYF. Written as DNA, the CDR3 is TGCGCCAGCAGCCAAGAAACCCCGGACAGGGGAACCTACGAGCAGTACTTC.

The chain couples TRBV19 to TRBJ2-5, with 8 bases that match TRBD2. There are 18 residues in the CDR3. With 3 bases clipped from V and 6 bases from J, the junction kept 18 bases outside the gene matches. Germline CDR1 reads LNHDA; CDR2 reads SQIVND (reference sequence). CDR3 in DNA: TGTGCCAGTAGTATGTATTTGGCGGGGGGACCCGCCTTGCAGACCCAGTACTTC. Translating gives CASSMYLAGGPALQTQYF.

The chain has TRBV18 and TRBJ2-4; 9 nucleotides match TRBD1. CDR3 size: 17 residues. Losses at the gene ends were 3 bases for V and 4 bases for J; bases not matched to a gene: 10. Germline V gene data show CDR1 as KGHSH and CDR2 as LQKENI. The CDR3 reads CASSPRKSDRGKNIQYF. DNA for the CDR3: TGTGCCAGCTCACCGAGGAAGTCGGACAGGGGAAAAAACATTCAGTACTTC.

This rearrangement joins TRBV7-9 to TRBJ2-7, with 7 positions matching TRBD1. The germline V gene encodes CDR1 SEHNR and CDR2 FQNEAQ (reference sequence). This CDR3 contains 15 residues. With V trimmed by 5 bases and J by 4 bases, 11 bases remained unmatched. This CDR3 reads CASSGTGTDSYEQYF. The CDR3, as DNA: TGTGCCAGCAGCGGGACCGGGACAGACTCGTACGAGCAGTACTTC.

The chain couples TRBV9 to TRBJ1-1; possible D gene TRBD1, 5 bases. CDR1 is SGDLS and CDR2 is YYNGEE in the germline V gene. Trimming pared 3 bases from V and 8 bases from J, leaving 8 bases between. The CDR3 covers 11 residues. This CDR3 reads CASSGGTEAFF. CDR3 nucleotide sequence: TGTGCCAGCAGCGGCGGGACCGAAGCTTTCTTT. The variable domain in full, with the rest retrieved from reference TRBV9 and TRBJ1-1, is DSGVTQTPKHLITATGQRVTLRCSPRSGDLSVYWYQQSLDQGLQFLIQYYNGEERAKGNILERFSAQQFPDLHSELNLSSLELGDSALYFCASSGGTEAFFGQGTRLTVV.

The chain couples TRBV6-5 to TRBJ1-6, with 9 bases aligning to TRBD1. V was pared by 2 bases and J by 9 bases, with 5 bases of the junction left unmatched. Germline loops: CDR1 MNHEY, CDR2 SVGAGI. This CDR3 comprises 15 residues. Here the CDR3 reads CASSYGQGLTSPLHF. CDR3 coding DNA: TGTGCCAGCAGTTACGGACAGGGGCTTACTTCACCCCTCCACTTT.

The rearrangement links TRBV6-5 to TRBJ1-6; D not certain. The V gene's germline CDR1 is MNHEY and CDR2 SVGAGI. CDR3 length: 11 amino acids. V was pared by 6 bases and J by 14 bases, with 11 bases between. The CDR3 is CASRSSAALHF. As DNA, the CDR3 is TGTGCCAGCAGGAGCTCCGCGGCCCTCCACTTT.

The genes are TRBV4-2 and TRBJ1-1, with TRBD1 identical over 8 bases. The V segment lost 4 bases and the J segment 1 base; nucleotides outside the gene matches: 2. The V gene's germline CDR1 is LGHNA and CDR2 YNFKEQ. The CDR3 totals 14 residues. The CDR3 DNA follows: TGTGCCAGCAGCCGGACAGGGACGAACACTGAAGCTTTCTTT. Translation: CASSRTGTNTEAFF.

The rearrangement links TRBV7-9 to TRBJ1-4; D gene ambiguous. CDR1 is SEHNR, CDR2 FQNEAQ, per germline (reference sequence). The CDR3 covers 14 residues. V lost 1 base and J 4 bases, leaving 7 bases between the germline ends. CDR3 protein: CASSLGNSNEKLFF. In DNA form, the CDR3 reads TGTGCCAGCAGCTTAGGTAACAGTAATGAAAAACTGTTTTTT.

The chain combines TRBV7-6 with TRBJ2-1; 10 bases line up with TRBD2. The CDR3 is made up of 16 amino acids. V gave up 4 bases and J gave up 8 bases; unmatched junction bases: 11. Germline V gene lookup returns CDR1 SGHVS and CDR2 FNYEAQ. The CDR3 nucleotides read TGTGCCAGCAGCTCCTCCAGCGGGGGGGGATTCTATGAGCAGTTCTTC. Translated: CASSSSSGGGFYEQFF.